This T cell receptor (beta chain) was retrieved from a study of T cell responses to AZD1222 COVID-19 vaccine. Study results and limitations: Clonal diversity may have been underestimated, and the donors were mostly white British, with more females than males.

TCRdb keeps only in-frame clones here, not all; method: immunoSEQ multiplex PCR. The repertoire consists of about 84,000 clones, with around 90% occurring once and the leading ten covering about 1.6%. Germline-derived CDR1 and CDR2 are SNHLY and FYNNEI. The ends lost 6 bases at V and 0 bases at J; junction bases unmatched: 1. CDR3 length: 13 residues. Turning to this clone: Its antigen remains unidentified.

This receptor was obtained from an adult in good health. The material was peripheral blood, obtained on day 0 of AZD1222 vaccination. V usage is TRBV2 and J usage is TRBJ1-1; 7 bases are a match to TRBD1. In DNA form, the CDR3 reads TGTGCCAGCAGGGACAGGATGAACACTGAAGCTTTCTTT. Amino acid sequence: CASRDRMNTEAFF.